Below are 11 T cell receptor beta chains sequenced from a single sample in a study of graft-versus-host responses after intestinal transplantation. Researchers processed graft tissue to release intraepithelial and lamina propria lymphocytes. Clones were sequenced by immunoSEQ multiplex PCR, and TCRdb holds only the in-frame ones, with some missing. The sample contains under 7,500 clones, about 64% of which appear only once. This material consisted of ileum tissue, taken roughly 50 days after transplant. The receptors come from a human patient who received an intestinal transplant, so some T cells may come from the graft donor.

The chain combines TRBV28 with TRBJ2-1; maybe TRBD1 (6 bases). CDR3 size: 16 residues. V lost 7 bases and J lost 4, with 20 bases in between. The V gene's germline CDR1 is MDHEN and CDR2 SYDVKM. CDR3 residues: CASTSQKGQLYNEQFF. Here the CDR3 DNA reads TGTGCCAGCACCTCACAGAAAGGACAGTTATACAATGAGCAGTTCTTC.

This clone came up once. The V and J genes are TRBV18 and TRBJ2-5, with TRBD2 identical over 11 bases. The CDR3 loop spans 15 amino acids. The germline CDR1 and CDR2 sequences are KGHSH and LQKENI. Losses at the gene ends were 5 bases for V and 5 bases for J; bases not matched to a gene: 7. Here the CDR3 DNA reads TGTGCCAGCTCAGCACGACTAGCGGGGAGCGAGACCCAGTACTTC. Translated, it gives CASSARLAGSETQYF.

The V gene is TRBV9, the J gene TRBJ2-2; 7 bases are shared with TRBD1. Trimming at V came to 0 bases and at J to 9 bases, leaving 8 bases not matched to a gene. The CDR3 sequence is 15 residues long. CDR1 is SGDLS and CDR2 is YYNGEE in the germline V gene. CDR3 coding DNA: TGTGCCAGCAGCGTAGGACAGGGCAAGACGTGGGAGCTGTTTTTT. Translated, it gives CASSVGQGKTWELFF. Drawing the rest from reference TRBV9 and TRBJ2-2, the complete variable domain is DSGVTQTPKHLITATGQRVTLRCSPRSGDLSVYWYQQSLDQGLQFLIQYYNGEERAKGNILERFSAQQFPDLHSELNLSSLELGDSALYFCASSVGQGKTWELFFGEGSRLTVL.

CDR3 nucleotide sequence: TGTGCCAGCAGTTACTCCGGGGGCACAGATACGCAGTATTTT. The encoded protein is CASSYSGGTDTQYF. The chain recombines TRBV6-5 with TRBJ2-3; D is possibly TRBD2 (5 bases). From germline, CDR1 is MNHEY and CDR2 SVGAGI. The CDR3 sequence is 14 residues long. V lost 0 bases and J 1 base, leaving 5 bases between the germline ends.

By share, this clone counts as medium-sized. The CDR3 DNA is TGTGCCAGTAGGGCCGAGCGGGGGTCCGGGGAGCTGTTTTTT. Its translation is CASRAERGSGELFF. The chain uses TRBV19 and TRBJ2-2, with 8 bases fitting TRBD2. There are 14 residues in the CDR3. Germline V gives CDR1 LNHDA, CDR2 SQIVND (reference sequence). V was clipped by 6 bases and J by 6 bases; unmatched bases: 6.

The chain uses TRBV28 and TRBJ2-4; no clear D. From germline, CDR1 is MDHEN and CDR2 SYDVKM. CDR3 length: 15 residues. Trimming took 1 base from V and 2 from J, leaving 9 bases between them. The DNA of the CDR3 is TGTGCCAGCAGTTTATTTCTGGGCTCCAAAAACATTCAGTACTTC. Translated, it gives CASSLFLGSKNIQYF.

V and J are TRBV9 and TRBJ2-1; TRBD2 aligns across 11 bases. The germline CDR1 and CDR2 sequences are SGDLS and YYNGEE. CDR3 length: 17 amino acids. Trimming at V came to 1 base and at J to 7 bases, leaving 10 bases not matched to a gene. CDR3 sequence reads: CASSVYEATSGGNEQFF. CDR3 nucleotide sequence: TGTGCCAGCAGCGTATACGAGGCTACTAGCGGGGGTAATGAGCAGTTCTTC.

The J gene is TRBJ2-5, the V gene TRBV11-2; no definite D call. This CDR3 has 12 residues. The V end was cut by 0 bases, the J end by 5 bases, with 4 bases between. Germline loops: CDR1 SGHAT, CDR2 FQNNGV. CDR3 region: CASSLDPETQYF. CDR3 bases: TGTGCCAGCAGCTTAGATCCGGAGACCCAGTACTTC.

This clone was found a few times. The J gene is TRBJ2-3, the V gene TRBV9, with TRBD2 as a possible D gene (6 bases). Germline assignment: CDR1 SGDLS and CDR2 YYNGEE. The CDR3 loop spans 15 amino acids. The ends were cut back, 3 bases at V and 5 bases at J, with 16 bases in the middle. CDR3: CASSELGLVLDTQYF. The CDR3 DNA sequence: TGTGCCAGCAGCGAATTGGGACTGGTCTTAGATACGCAGTATTTT.

This chain connects TRBV19 to TRBJ2-5; 15 bases align to TRBD2. The germline CDR1 and CDR2 sequences are LNHDA and SQIVND (reference sequence). This CDR3 spans 16 amino acids. V was clipped by 5 bases and J by 2 bases; unmatched bases: 3. The CDR3 reads CASSLGLAGGQETQYF. As DNA, the CDR3 is TGTGCCAGTAGTCTCGGACTAGCGGGGGGGCAAGAGACCCAGTACTTC.

This clone was recorded once. The chain recombines TRBV6-1 with TRBJ1-2, with D hard to call. With 6 bases removed from V and 3 bases from J, the gap between germline ends came to 11 bases. The CDR3 loop spans 13 amino acids. CDR1 MNHNS and CDR2 SASEGT come from the germline V gene. The CDR3 loop is CASRLDGYYGYTF. CDR3 nucleotides: TGTGCCAGCAGACTAGACGGATACTATGGCTACACCTTC.